Below, 32 T cell receptor beta chains from the same sample are listed, as sequenced in a study of T-cell memory formation after mild COVID-19. TCRdb ran MiXCR on the 5' RACE reads and lists one entry per CDR3 protein. The sample includes about 240,000 distinct CDR3 sequences, 8% to 10% seen only once; the top ten take roughly 21%. The material sequenced was PBMCs or a T cell subset sorted from them (not recorded which). The receptors here all came from a young man who had mild COVID-19 (a few samples of this study predate the infection). Cell type and time point are not known.

This clonotype was observed a handful of times. This sequence joins TRBV3-1 and TRBJ2-1, with no clear D. Germline lookup yields CDR1 LGHDT and CDR2 YNNKEL (reference sequence). The CDR3 totals 15 residues. V dropped 5 bases and J dropped 0 bases, with 11 bases sitting between them. The CDR3 nucleotides are TGTGCCAGCAGCTTGGACGTCGGCTCCTACAATGAGCAGTTCTTC. As protein: CASSLDVGSYNEQFF.

This clonotype was seen many times. This chain uses TRBV4-2 with TRBJ2-7, with TRBD2 identical over 7 bases. The CDR3 length is 15 residues. The junction had 7 bases not matched to a gene; V was cut back by 0 bases and J by 5 bases. CDR1 and CDR2 (germline): LGHNA, YNFKEQ. CDR3: CASSQDSSGDDEQYF. As DNA, the CDR3 is TGTGCCAGCAGCCAAGATTCGAGCGGGGACGACGAGCAGTACTTC.

This chain links TRBV7-8 with TRBJ2-6; D is ambiguous. V lost 0 bases to trimming and J lost 4 bases, with 7 bases between them. The CDR3 is 15 residues long. Looked up from germline, CDR1 is SGHVS and CDR2 is FQNEAQ. The CDR3 protein is CASSLALGGANVLTF. The CDR3 coding sequence is TGTGCCAGCAGCTTAGCGCTAGGGGGGGCCAACGTCCTGACTTTC.

This clonotype was seen a few times. J is TRBJ2-7 and V is TRBV18; no definite D call. With 1 base removed from V and 8 bases from J, the gap between germline ends came to 12 bases. The CDR3 has 13 residues. Germline V gene sequence: CDR1 KGHSH, CDR2 LQKENI. The CDR3 nucleotides read TGTGCCAGCTCACCACGTGACAAGGAGCAGCAGTACTTC. It codes for CASSPRDKEQQYF.

This clonotype was seen a handful of times. V usage is TRBV7-9 and J usage is TRBJ1-1; D gene unclear. Germline V CDR1 and CDR2: SEHNR, FQNEAQ (reference sequence). The V end lost 1 base, the J end lost 11 bases, and 14 bases lay between the germline ends. There are 13 residues in the CDR3. CDR3 in amino acids: CASSLVEGNVAFF. The CDR3 bases are TGTGCCAGCAGCTTAGTAGAAGGGAATGTCGCTTTCTTT.

This clonotype was observed a few times. This chain links TRBV5-1 with TRBJ1-3; 8 nucleotides line up with TRBD1. The V and J ends lost 2 bases and 3 bases, in that order; junction bases with no gene match: 4. From germline, CDR1 is SGHRS and CDR2 YFSETQ. The CDR3 is made up of 15 amino acids. In DNA, the CDR3 is TGCGCCAGCAGCTTATCAGGGGGCATTGGAAACACCATATATTTT. Residues: CASSLSGGIGNTIYF.

The CDR3 is CASAPQAVYDTQYF. CDR3 in DNA: TGTGCCAGCGCTCCCCAAGCAGTTTACGATACGCAGTATTTT. The chain couples TRBV6-6 to TRBJ2-3; D is unresolved. Trimming left V 8 bases short and J 6 bases short, with 18 bases between. The CDR3 is made up of 14 amino acids. CDR1 is MNHNY and CDR2 is SVGAGI in the germline V gene (reference sequence).

The CDR3 DNA sequence: TGTGCCAGCAGTTACTCTCGGGGGAGTAACACTGAAGCTTTCTTT. This codes for CASSYSRGSNTEAFF. The chain is built from TRBV6-5 and TRBJ1-1; TRBD1 might be the D (5 bases). V was clipped by 0 bases and J by 2 bases, with 10 bases between them. The CDR3 is made up of 15 amino acids. Per the germline V gene, CDR1 is MNHEY and CDR2 is SVGAGI.

In this sample, this clonotype turned up many times. This chain connects TRBV9 to TRBJ2-3; D not certain. The length of the CDR3 is 15 residues. V was cut by 2 bases and J by 5 bases, with 15 bases left in between. The germline CDR1 and CDR2 sequences are SGDLS and YYNGEE. In DNA, the CDR3 is TGTGCCAGCAGCGTCGGGCCCCAAGGCGGAGATACGCAGTATTTT. It yields the protein CASSVGPQGGDTQYF. The full variable domain, with the rest looked up from reference TRBV9 and TRBJ2-3, is DSGVTQTPKHLITATGQRVTLRCSPRSGDLSVYWYQQSLDQGLQFLIQYYNGEERAKGNILERFSAQQFPDLHSELNLSSLELGDSALYFCASSVGPQGGDTQYFGPGTRLTVL.

This clonotype was seen only a few times. The V gene is TRBV10-3, the J gene TRBJ2-7; D possibly matches TRBD1 or TRBD2 (6 bases each). CDR1 is ENHRY and CDR2 is SYGVKD in the germline V gene. Between the trimmed V and J ends, which lost 0 bases and 3 bases, there was a span of 21 bases. CDR3 length equals 18 residues. CDR3 nucleotides: TGTGCCATCAGTGAGTCGATTCCCGGGGGCAAAGGGCACTACGAGCAGTACTTC. This encodes CAISESIPGGKGHYEQYF.

This clonotype was detected ten times or more. The rearrangement links TRBV7-9 to TRBJ2-7; TRBD2 is a possible D gene (6 bases). This CDR3 is built from 15 residues. V gave up 3 bases and J gave up 2 bases, with 14 bases separating them. CDR1 is SEHNR and CDR2 is FQNEAQ in the germline V gene (reference sequence). CDR3 amino acids: CASSLEGGFPYEQYF. In DNA, the CDR3 is TGTGCCAGCAGCTTGGAGGGAGGCTTCCCCTACGAGCAGTACTTC. The full variable domain, rest sourced from reference TRBV7-9 and TRBJ2-7, is DTGVSQNPRHKITKRGQNVTFRCDPISEHNRLYWYRQTLGQGPEFLTYFQNEAQLEKSRLLSDRFSAERPKGSFSTLEIQRTEQGDSAMYLCASSLEGGFPYEQYFGPGTRLTVT.

This clonotype was observed a few times. This sequence joins TRBV7-2 and TRBJ2-3; D call uncertain. Trimming pared 3 bases from V and 0 bases from J, leaving 10 bases between. Germline V gene lookup returns CDR1 SGHTA and CDR2 FQGNSA. The CDR3 has 15 amino acids. CDR3 protein: CASSFWGPSTDTQYF. CDR3 DNA sequence: TGTGCCAGCAGCTTTTGGGGTCCTAGCACAGATACGCAGTATTTT.

This clonotype was counted at least ten times. The chain carries TRBV9 and TRBJ2-7; D uncertain. V was clipped by 4 bases and J by 2 bases, with 13 bases between them. CDR3 length: 14 residues. Germline V CDR1 and CDR2: SGDLS, YYNGEE. CDR3 region: CASSPRRVPYEQYF. For the CDR3, the DNA is TGTGCCAGCAGCCCCCGTAGGGTTCCCTACGAGCAGTACTTC.

This clonotype turned up a few times. The V and J genes are TRBV29-1 and TRBJ2-1; 8 nucleotides agree with TRBD2. Per germline, CDR1 SQVTM and CDR2 ANQGSEA. Trimming took 4 bases from V and 0 from J; bases not matched to a gene: 11. The CDR3 spans 17 residues. The CDR3 protein is CSVVSPHSGASYNEQFF. The CDR3, as DNA: TGCAGCGTTGTTAGCCCCCATAGCGGGGCCTCCTACAATGAGCAGTTCTTC.

This clonotype was picked up a small number of times. J is TRBJ1-5 and V is TRBV6-6, with D possibly being TRBD1 (6 bases). The germline V gene encodes CDR1 MNHNY and CDR2 SVGAGI (reference sequence). This CDR3 spans 18 amino acids. Trimming removed 0 bases at V and 1 base at J, with 16 bases between. CDR3 DNA: TGTGCCAGCAGTTACTCCTGGGGTGGTCAGGGGAGCAATCAGCCCCAGCATTTT. Translation gives CASSYSWGGQGSNQPQHF.

The table lists this clonotype with many counts. The V gene is TRBV5-5, the J gene TRBJ2-1, with 11 bases aligning to TRBD2. J gave up 10 bases and V 2 bases, and 5 bases lay outside the gene matches. The CDR3 covers 14 residues. Germline V lookup: CDR1 SGHKS, CDR2 YYEKEE (reference sequence). The CDR3 loop reads CASSLLAGEFEQFF. The CDR3 DNA is TGTGCCAGCAGCTTACTAGCGGGGGAATTCGAGCAGTTCTTC.

The table lists this clonotype with many counts. The chain combines TRBV5-4 with TRBJ2-3; D not resolved. The CDR3 consists of 11 residues. CDR1 is SGHNT, CDR2 YYREEE, per germline (reference sequence). Trimming took off 4 bases at V and 4 bases at J, with 4 bases between the two ends. CDR3 region: CASSIADTQYF. The DNA for the CDR3 is TGTGCCAGCAGCATCGCAGATACGCAGTATTTT.

This clonotype was observed many times. The rearrangement uses TRBV6-2 or TRBV6-3 and TRBJ1-1, with 9 positions matching TRBD1. Unmatched junction bases numbered 5, after V lost 8 bases and J lost 1 base. The germline V gene has CDR1 MNHEY and CDR2 SVGEGT. This CDR3 spans 14 amino acids. CDR3 in DNA: TGTGCCAGCGGGAGGACAGGGGCGAACACTGAAGCTTTCTTT. Translating gives CASGRTGANTEAFF.

This clonotype was counted a few times. The rearrangement links TRBV7-9 to TRBJ1-3; TRBD1 might be the D (6 bases). The CDR3 is 17 residues long. Germline CDR1 is SEHNR and CDR2 is FQNEAQ (reference sequence). The V gene lost 1 base and the J gene lost 4 bases, with 17 bases spanning the gap. The CDR3 loop is CASSLGTGSLFGNTIYF. The CDR3 DNA is TGTGCCAGCAGCTTAGGAACAGGGTCGCTGTTCGGAAACACCATATATTTT.

The CDR3 loop is CASSFADPGETQYF. CDR3 DNA: TGCGCCAGCAGCTTTGCGGATCCGGGGGAGACCCAGTACTTC. The chain carries TRBV5-1 and TRBJ2-5, with a tentative D call TRBD2 (5 bases). The CDR3 covers 14 residues. CDR1 SGHRS and CDR2 YFSETQ come from the germline V gene. V was pared by 2 bases and J by 5 bases, with 13 bases between.

The chain combines TRBV4-2 with TRBJ2-1; D may correspond to TRBD1 or TRBD2 (5 bases each). CDR3 length: 14 residues. With 4 bases removed from V and 7 bases from J, the gap between germline ends came to 14 bases. Germline CDR1 reads LGHNA; CDR2 reads YNFKEQ. The CDR3 coding sequence is TGTGCCAGCAGCCCCTGGGGGTATGGGAATGAGCAGTTCTTC. Translation: CASSPWGYGNEQFF.

The CDR3 loop reads CASSLAGGATETQYF. CDR3 nucleotide sequence: TGTGCCAGCAGCTTGGCCGGAGGGGCCACGGAGACCCAGTACTTC. The rearrangement links TRBV5-6 to TRBJ2-5; D is perhaps TRBD2 (6 bases). The CDR3 consists of 15 residues. V was cut by 0 bases and J by 5 bases, with 14 bases left in between. The germline V gene encodes CDR1 SGHDT and CDR2 YYEEEE.

In its sample, this clonotype was seen a few times. This sequence joins TRBV7-9 and TRBJ1-2, with D uncertain. Germline CDR1 SEHNR, CDR2 FQNEAQ (reference sequence). This CDR3 is 12 amino acids long. V was shortened by 1 base and J by 3 bases, with 3 bases between the two germline ends. In DNA, the CDR3 is TGTGCCAGCAGCTTAGTGGACTATGGCTACACCTTC. Encoded protein: CASSLVDYGYTF.

This clonotype showed up just a few times. The CDR3 protein is CATSRGQAEGYTF. As DNA, the CDR3 is TGTGCCACCAGCAGAGGACAGGCGGAGGGCTACACCTTC. This chain uses TRBV15 with TRBJ1-2; a weak D match, TRBD1 (6 bases). The CDR3 sequence is 13 residues long. The V and J ends lost 1 base and 8 bases respectively, with 11 bases between them. Germline CDR1 reads LNHNV; CDR2 reads YYDKDF (reference sequence).

There are a few counts of this clonotype. The chain links TRBV7-6 to TRBJ2-3, with 7 bases identical to TRBD2. The CDR3 contains 15 residues. Germline V gives CDR1 SGHVS, CDR2 FNYEAQ. J gave up 2 bases and V 5 bases, and 7 bases lay outside the gene matches. CDR3: CASSHPSGVTDTQYF. As DNA, the CDR3 is TGTGCCAGCAGCCACCCAAGCGGGGTCACAGATACGCAGTATTTT.

This clonotype was picked up a small number of times. The gene calls are TRBV5-1 and TRBJ2-7, with D perhaps being TRBD1 or TRBD2 (7 bases each). The V and J ends lost 3 bases and 5 bases respectively, with 21 bases between them. The CDR3 is 16 residues long. Germline CDR1 SGHRS, CDR2 YFSETQ. The CDR3: CASSSWEGAVTDEQYF. In DNA, the CDR3 is TGCGCCAGCAGCTCATGGGAGGGGGCAGTAACTGACGAGCAGTACTTC.

The chain uses TRBV27 and TRBJ1-5; unclear D gene. The V end lost 2 bases, the J end lost 0 bases, and 23 bases lay between the germline ends. Germline CDR1 MNHEY, CDR2 SMNVEV (reference sequence). The CDR3 covers 20 residues. This chain's CDR3 is CASSLTPPQTGRYSNQPQHF. CDR3 nucleotide sequence: TGTGCCAGCAGTTTAACCCCTCCACAGACGGGTAGATATAGCAATCAGCCCCAGCATTTT.

The rearrangement uses TRBV19 and TRBJ2-7; D is possibly TRBD1 or TRBD2 (5 bases each). This CDR3 comprises 13 residues. Germline values: CDR1 LNHDA, CDR2 SQIVND (reference sequence). Deletions cut 3 bases from V and 3 bases from J, with 9 bases between. The CDR3 region has the DNA TGTGCCAGTAGTATCGGGGCCCTCTACGAGCAGTACTTC. Its protein is CASSIGALYEQYF.

This chain links TRBV7-2 with TRBJ2-7; D gene uncertain. With 5 bases removed from V and 5 bases from J, the gap between germline ends came to 16 bases. CDR3 length equals 14 residues. Per the germline V gene, CDR1 is SGHTA and CDR2 is FQGNSA. CDR3 sequence reads: CASSLGWGSDEQYF. The CDR3 DNA follows: TGTGCCAGCAGCCTCGGGTGGGGAAGCGACGAGCAGTACTTC. The variable domain in full, completed from reference TRBV7-2 and TRBJ2-7, reads GAGVSQSPSNKVTEKGKDVELRCDPISGHTALYWYRQSLGQGLEFLIYFQGNSAPDKSGLPSDRFSAERTGGSVSTLTIQRTQQEDSAVYLCASSLGWGSDEQYFGPGTRLTVT.

The genes are TRBV9 and TRBJ1-2; D not resolved. The length of the CDR3 is 15 residues. Trimming took off 4 bases at V and 3 bases at J, with 16 bases between the two ends. Germline CDR1 is SGDLS and CDR2 is YYNGEE. CDR3 loop: CASSPRVRADYGYTF. The CDR3 DNA reads as TGTGCCAGCAGCCCCCGAGTGAGGGCCGACTATGGCTACACCTTC.

This clonotype was detected only a few times. The chain combines TRBV7-2 with TRBJ1-2; 9 bases map to TRBD1. Trimming removed 4 bases from V and 3 bases from J; junction bases left unmatched: 9. CDR3 length equals 16 residues. CDR1 SGHTA and CDR2 FQGNSA come from the germline V gene. The CDR3 spells CASSSGTRTGDYGYTF. Here the CDR3 DNA reads TGTGCCAGCAGCTCGGGCACCCGGACAGGGGACTATGGCTACACCTTC.

This clonotype was seen many times. V usage is TRBV27 and J usage is TRBJ2-7; 11 bases fit TRBD2. Germline CDR1 and CDR2: MNHEY and SMNVEV (reference sequence). V lost 8 bases, J lost 0 bases, and 9 bases stayed unmatched. The CDR3 runs to 16 residues. The CDR3 is CASASGLAGGSYEQYV. The DNA for the CDR3 is TGTGCCAGCGCATCCGGGCTAGCGGGGGGCTCCTACGAGCAGTACGTC.